This T cell receptor beta chain was sequenced for a study of T-cell reconstitution after alpha-beta-depleted transplantation in children. Construction of the TCRbeta library involved unique molecular identifiers. Via MiXCR, TCRdb re-called the PCR reads, giving one row per CDR3 protein. Of 700,000 to 850,000 distinct CDR3 sequences listed, 16% are singletons. This clonotype occurred many times. Antigen unknown. The CDR3 sequence is 15 residues long. V gave up 5 bases and J gave up 9 bases; unmatched junction bases: 6. Study results and caveats: Counts and diversity of T cells one year after transplant came mostly from newly produced T cells. About two months after transplant, alpha-beta T cells reportedly came from several hundred expanded graft clones. Surviving thymic progenitors and recipient T cells were the source of high TCRbeta diversity at day 60 in some patients.

Here the sequenced sample was PBMCs, mostly from graft donor cells, taken 360 days after TCRalphabeta/CD19-depleted stem cell transplant. The source of this sequence is a male patient younger than 18 who had a stem cell transplant for acute lymphoblastic leukemia, so the T cells may come from the graft donor. The chain has TRBV12-3 or TRBV12-4 and TRBJ2-1, with TRBD2 matching 14 bases. The CDR3: CASSAGLAGVIEQFF. For the CDR3, the DNA is TGTGCCAGCAGTGCGGGACTAGCGGGAGTTATTGAGCAGTTCTTC.